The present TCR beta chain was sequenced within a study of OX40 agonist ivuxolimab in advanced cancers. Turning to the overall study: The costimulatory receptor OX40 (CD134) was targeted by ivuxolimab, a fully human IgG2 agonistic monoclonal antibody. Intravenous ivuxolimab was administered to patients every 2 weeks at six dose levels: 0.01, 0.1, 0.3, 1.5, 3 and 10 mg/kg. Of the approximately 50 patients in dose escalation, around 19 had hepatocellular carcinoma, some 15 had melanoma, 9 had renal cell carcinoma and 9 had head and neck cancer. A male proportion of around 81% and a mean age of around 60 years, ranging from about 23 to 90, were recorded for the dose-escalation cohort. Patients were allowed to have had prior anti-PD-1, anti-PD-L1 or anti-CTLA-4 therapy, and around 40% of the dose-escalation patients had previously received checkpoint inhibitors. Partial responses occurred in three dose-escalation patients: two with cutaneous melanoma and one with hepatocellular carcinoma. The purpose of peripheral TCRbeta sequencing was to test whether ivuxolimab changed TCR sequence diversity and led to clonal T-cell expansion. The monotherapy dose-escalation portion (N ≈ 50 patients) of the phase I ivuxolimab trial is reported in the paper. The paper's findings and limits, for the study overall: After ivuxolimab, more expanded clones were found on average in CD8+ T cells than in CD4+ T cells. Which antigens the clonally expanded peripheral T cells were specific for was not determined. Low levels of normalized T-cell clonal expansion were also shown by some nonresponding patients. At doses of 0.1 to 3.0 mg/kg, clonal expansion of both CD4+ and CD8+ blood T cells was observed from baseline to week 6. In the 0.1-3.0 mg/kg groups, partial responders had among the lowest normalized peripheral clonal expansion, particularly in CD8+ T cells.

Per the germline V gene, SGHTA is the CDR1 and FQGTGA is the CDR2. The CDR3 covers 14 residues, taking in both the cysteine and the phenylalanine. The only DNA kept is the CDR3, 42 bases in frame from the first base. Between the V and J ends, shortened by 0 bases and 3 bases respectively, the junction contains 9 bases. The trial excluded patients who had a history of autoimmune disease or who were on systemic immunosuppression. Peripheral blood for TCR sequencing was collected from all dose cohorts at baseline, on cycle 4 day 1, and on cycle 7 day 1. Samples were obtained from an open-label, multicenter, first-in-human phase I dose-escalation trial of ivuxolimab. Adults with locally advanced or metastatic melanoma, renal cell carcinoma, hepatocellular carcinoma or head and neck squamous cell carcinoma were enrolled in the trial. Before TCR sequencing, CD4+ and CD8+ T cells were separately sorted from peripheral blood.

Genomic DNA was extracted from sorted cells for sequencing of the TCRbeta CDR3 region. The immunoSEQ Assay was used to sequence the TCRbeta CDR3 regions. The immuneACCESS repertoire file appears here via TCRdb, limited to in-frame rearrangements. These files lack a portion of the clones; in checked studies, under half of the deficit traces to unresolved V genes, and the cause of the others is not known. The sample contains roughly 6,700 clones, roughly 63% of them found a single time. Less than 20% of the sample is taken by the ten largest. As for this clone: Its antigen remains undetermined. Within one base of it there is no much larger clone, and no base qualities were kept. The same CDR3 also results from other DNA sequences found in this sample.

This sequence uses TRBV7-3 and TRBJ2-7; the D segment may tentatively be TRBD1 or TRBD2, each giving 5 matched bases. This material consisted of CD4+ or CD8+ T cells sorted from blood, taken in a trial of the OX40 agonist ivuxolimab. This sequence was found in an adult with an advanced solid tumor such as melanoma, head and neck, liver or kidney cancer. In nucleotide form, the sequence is TGTGCCAGCAGCTTAACGGGGGACGACTACGAGCAGTACTTC. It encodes CASSLTGDDYEQYF.